One sample yielded the 12 T cell receptor beta chains listed below, sequenced in a study of cytomegalovirus exposure and HLA in healthy donors. PCR was performed using 60 Vbeta and 13 Jbeta primers. Repertoires were generated with immunoSEQ multiplex PCR, while TCRdb's copy carries only in-frame clones and drops some. The table lists roughly 68,000 clones, over 50% of them singletons. Sequencing was carried out using PBMCs. These receptors all stem from a man between 40 and 49 years old in good health and CMV-seropositive.

The V and J genes are TRBV6-1 and TRBJ1-1; 9 positions agree with TRBD1. This CDR3 comprises 13 residues. The junction had 4 bases not matched to a gene; V was cut back by 7 bases and J by 4 bases. The V gene's germline CDR1 is MNHNS and CDR2 SASEGT. The CDR3 spells CASIPQGATEAFF. In DNA, the CDR3 is TGTGCCAGCATCCCACAGGGGGCCACTGAAGCTTTCTTT.

The count of this clone is one. The chain employs TRBV6-5 and TRBJ1-1; TRBD1 might be the D (6 bases). CDR1 and CDR2 (germline): MNHEY, SVGAGI. Between the trimmed V and J ends, which lost 0 bases and 7 bases, there was a span of 15 bases. The CDR3 length is 15 residues. The CDR3 bases are TGTGCCAGCAGTTACTCGGTGGGGGCGCAGGGTGAAGCTTTCTTT. Protein: CASSYSVGAQGEAFF.

This rearrangement joins TRBV10-1 to TRBJ1-4; D may be TRBD1 (5 bases). There are 15 residues in the CDR3. CDR1 is WNHNN, CDR2 SYGVQD, per germline (reference sequence). Trimming shortened V by 2 bases and J by 2 bases, and 9 bases separated the two germline ends. CDR3 protein: CASSERKGTNEKLFF. CDR3 nucleotides: TGCGCCAGCAGTGAGCGGAAGGGGACTAATGAAAAACTGTTTTTT.

The rearrangement joins TRBV18 to TRBJ2-5, with 7 positions matching TRBD2. Germline CDR1 reads KGHSH; CDR2 reads LQKENI. V gave up 1 base and J gave up 4 bases; unmatched junction bases: 3. CDR3 length equals 14 residues. As DNA, the CDR3 is TGTGCCAGCTCACCACTGGGAGGGTTAGAGACCCAGTACTTC. Protein product: CASSPLGGLETQYF. The whole variable domain, remainder taken from reference TRBV18 and TRBJ2-5, is NAGVMQNPRHLVRRRGQEARLRCSPMKGHSHVYWYRQLPEEGLKFMVYLQKENIIDESGMPKERFSAEFPKEGPSILRIQQVVRGDSAAYFCASSPLGGLETQYFGPGTRLLVL.

This clone was observed a few times. The chain links TRBV6-4 to TRBJ2-3; 8 bases fit TRBD2. Looked up from germline, CDR1 is MRHNA and CDR2 is SNTAGT. CDR3 length: 14 amino acids. With V trimmed by 4 bases and J by 1 base, 1 base remained unmatched. The CDR3 sequence is CASSVSGGTDTQYF. CDR3 sequence (DNA): TGTGCCAGCAGTGTTAGCGGGGGCACAGATACGCAGTATTTT.

The chain combines TRBV27 with TRBJ2-7; D is perhaps TRBD1 (5 bases). With 2 bases removed from V and 5 bases from J, the gap between germline ends came to 10 bases. The CDR3 is made up of 13 amino acids. CDR1 MNHEY and CDR2 SMNVEV come from the germline V gene (reference sequence). DNA for the CDR3: TGTGCCAGCAGTTTAAAAGGGGATCACGAGCAGTACTTC. It codes for CASSLKGDHEQYF.

This clone has just a few counts. The chain recombines TRBV4-1 with TRBJ2-7; 8 bases agree with TRBD1. The CDR3 sequence is 16 residues long. V dropped 1 base and J dropped 0; count of bases not matched to a gene: 5. The V gene's germline CDR1 is MGHRA and CDR2 YSYEKL. The CDR3 coding sequence is TGCGCCAGCAGCCAAGCCAGGGGGCTGAGCTCCTACGAGCAGTACTTC. Residues: CASSQARGLSSYEQYF.

The chain is built from TRBV19 and TRBJ1-1, with no clear D. There are 14 residues in the CDR3. Germline CDR1 is LNHDA and CDR2 is SQIVND (reference sequence). The V end lost 7 bases, the J end lost 2 bases, and 14 bases lay between the germline ends. The CDR3 DNA sequence: TGTGCCAGTATCCCCGACAACTTCAACACTGAAGCTTTCTTT. This codes for CASIPDNFNTEAFF.

This sequence joins TRBV6-6 and TRBJ2-3, with TRBD2 matching over 13 bases. The CDR3 spans 16 residues. Unmatched junction bases numbered 5, after V lost 3 bases and J lost 5 bases. Germline V gives CDR1 MNHNY, CDR2 SVGAGI (reference sequence). CDR3 loop: CASSYWGTSGEDTQYF. CDR3 coding DNA: TGTGCCAGCAGTTATTGGGGGACTAGCGGGGAAGATACGCAGTATTTT.

This clone came up once. The chain is built from TRBV7-8 and TRBJ1-2; the D gene is possibly TRBD1 (6 bases). This CDR3 spans 12 amino acids. Germline V gene sequence: CDR1 SGHVS, CDR2 FQNEAQ. V gave up 5 bases and J gave up 7 bases, with 11 bases separating them. In DNA, the CDR3 is TGTGCCAGCAGCATCCCAGGGGCTGGCTACACCTTC. Translation gives CASSIPGAGYTF.

The chain has TRBV5-1 and TRBJ1-2; TRBD1 aligns across 7 bases. The CDR3 is made up of 15 amino acids. Looked up from germline, CDR1 is SGHRS and CDR2 is YFSETQ. The trim removed 4 bases at V and 2 bases at J, leaving 8 bases unmatched. The CDR3 loop is CASSLGDSRNYGYTF. In nucleotides, the CDR3 is TGCGCCAGCAGCCTAGGGGACAGCCGGAACTATGGCTACACCTTC.

This sequence joins TRBV15 and TRBJ1-2; no reliable D call. The germline V gene has CDR1 LNHNV and CDR2 YYDKDF (reference sequence). Trimming cost V 3 bases and J 5 bases, with 22 bases left between them. The CDR3 length is 17 residues. This chain's CDR3 is CATSSGNQVTGKYGYTF. The CDR3 nucleotides read TGTGCCACCAGCAGCGGCAATCAGGTGACGGGGAAGTATGGCTACACCTTC.